This entry is about one T cell receptor (beta chain). This entry is derived from a study of T cell changes during pregnancy in multiple sclerosis. Repertoires were generated with immunoSEQ multiplex PCR, while TCRdb's copy carries only in-frame clones and drops some. The sample records around 56,000 clones, about 90% being singletons. This receptor was obtained from a female donor with multiple sclerosis, enrolled in a pregnancy study. The sequencing here drew on CD4+ T cells from peripheral blood mononuclear cells, taken in the first trimester of pregnancy.

This CDR3 reads CASSLSPPGRGGLHEQYF. In DNA, the CDR3 is TGTGCCAGCAGCTTATCCCCACCGGGGCGGGGGGGCCTCCACGAGCAGTACTTC. The V call is TRBV7-3, the J call TRBJ2-7; 9 nucleotides align to TRBD2. The CDR3 is 18 residues long. Germline CDR1 SGHTA, CDR2 FQGTGA. Germline trimming cut 2 bases from V and 5 bases from J; bases unmatched to any gene: 16.